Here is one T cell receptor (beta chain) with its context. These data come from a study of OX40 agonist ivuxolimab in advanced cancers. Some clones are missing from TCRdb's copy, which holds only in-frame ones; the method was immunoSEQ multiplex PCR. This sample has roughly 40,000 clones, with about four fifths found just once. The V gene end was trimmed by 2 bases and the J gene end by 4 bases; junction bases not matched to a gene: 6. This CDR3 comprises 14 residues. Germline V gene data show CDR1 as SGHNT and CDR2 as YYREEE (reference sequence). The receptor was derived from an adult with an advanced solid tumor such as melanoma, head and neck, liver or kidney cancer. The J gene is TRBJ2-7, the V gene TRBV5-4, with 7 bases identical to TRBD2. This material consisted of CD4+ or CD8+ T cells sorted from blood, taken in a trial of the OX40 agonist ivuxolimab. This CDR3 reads CASSLASGTYEQYF. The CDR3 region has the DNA TGTGCCAGCAGCTTAGCTAGCGGCACTTACGAGCAGTACTTC.